Below are 13 T cell receptor beta chains sequenced from a single sample in a study of identical twins. TCRdb reanalysed the 5' RACE reads using MiXCR and keeps one entry per CDR3 protein. The sample holds a few hundred thousand distinct CDR3 sequences, 18% seen once. Sample: naive T cells sorted from blood. These TCRs come from a man aged 45-65 years in good health.

V gene TRBV6-5 combines with J gene TRBJ1-4; 7 bases fit TRBD1. Germline assignment: CDR1 MNHEY and CDR2 SVGAGI. Trimming removed 0 bases from V and 8 bases from J; junction bases left unmatched: 6. The CDR3 loop spans 15 amino acids. The CDR3 DNA sequence: TGTGCCAGCAGTTACTCCCCCACAGGGGACGAAAAACTGTTTTTT. Amino acids: CASSYSPTGDEKLFF.

The table lists this clonotype with many counts. The chain employs TRBV5-1 and TRBJ2-1, with 7 bases identical to TRBD2. CDR3 size: 13 residues. Germline values: CDR1 SGHRS, CDR2 YFSETQ. V lost 7 bases, J lost 7 bases, and 8 bases stayed unmatched. This CDR3 is CASQPGLKNEQFF. Written as DNA, the CDR3 is TGCGCCAGCCAGCCGGGACTAAAAAATGAGCAGTTCTTC.

V and J are TRBV11-2 and TRBJ1-1, with D hard to call. Germline V gene sequence: CDR1 SGHAT, CDR2 FQNNGV. This CDR3 is 12 amino acids long. Trimming cost V 5 bases and J 7 bases, with 11 bases left between them. The CDR3 spells CASSPGRYEAFF. CDR3 sequence (DNA): TGTGCCAGCAGCCCCGGAAGGTATGAAGCTTTCTTT.

This clonotype was recorded at least ten times. The chain uses TRBV15 and TRBJ2-3; 14 nucleotides agree with TRBD2. After removal of 5 bases from V and 1 base from J, the junction contained 8 bases not matched to a gene. The CDR3 totals 18 residues. Looked up from germline, CDR1 is LNHNV and CDR2 is YYDKDF (reference sequence). CDR3 nucleotide sequence: TGTGCCACCAGCGCCGGACTAGCGGGGGGCTACGGCACAGATACGCAGTATTTT. Translated, it gives CATSAGLAGGYGTDTQYF.

This clonotype was detected ten times or more. CDR3 nucleotide sequence: TGTGCCAGCAGCCCTTATCCGGGACAGGGCTACAATGAGCAGTTCTTC. Its translation: CASSPYPGQGYNEQFF. J is TRBJ2-1 and V is TRBV5-5, with TRBD1 matching over 9 bases. CDR3 length equals 16 residues. V lost 4 bases and J lost 3; bases outside the gene matches: 8. Germline lookup yields CDR1 SGHKS and CDR2 YYEKEE (reference sequence). The whole variable domain, filled in from reference TRBV5-5 and TRBJ2-1, reads DAGVTQSPTHLIKTRGQQVTLRCSPISGHKSVSWYQQVLGQGPQFIFQYYEKEERGRGNFPDRFSARQFPNYSSELNVNALLLGDSALYLCASSPYPGQGYNEQFFGPGTRLTVL.

This clonotype occurred many times. This chain uses TRBV7-2 with TRBJ2-1; D is uncertain. Trimming stripped 1 base from V and 7 bases from J, with 8 bases between. Germline lookup yields CDR1 SGHTA and CDR2 FQGNSA. This CDR3 region has 13 residues. CDR3 sequence (DNA): TGTGCCAGCAGCTTAGTCCCCTTGAATGAGCAGTTCTTC. Its protein product is CASSLVPLNEQFF.

This clonotype came up many times. The genes are TRBV5-1 and TRBJ1-2, with D maybe TRBD1 (6 bases). The CDR3 is 16 amino acids. Trimming removed 4 bases at V and 8 bases at J, with 24 bases between. From germline, CDR1 is SGHRS and CDR2 YFSETQ. The CDR3, as DNA: TGCGCCAGCAGCCAGGACTACCTAGGGACATTTGGGGGCTACACCTTC. Protein: CASSQDYLGTFGGYTF.

This clonotype was observed a few times. The rearrangement uses TRBV5-1 and TRBJ2-1; tentatively, D is TRBD2 (5 bases). Germline assignment: CDR1 SGHRS and CDR2 YFSETQ. Trimming took 4 bases from V and 0 from J, leaving 14 bases between them. The CDR3 consists of 16 residues. This chain's CDR3 is CASSLEERSSYNEQFF. The CDR3 nucleotides are TGCGCCAGCAGCCTGGAAGAGCGGAGCTCCTACAATGAGCAGTTCTTC.

A few counts support this clonotype. This rearrangement joins TRBV29-1 to TRBJ1-2, with 9 bases aligning to TRBD1. The CDR3 sequence is 16 residues long. V was clipped by 2 bases and J by 1 base; unmatched bases: 8. Germline V gene sequence: CDR1 SQVTM, CDR2 ANQGSEA. The DNA of the CDR3 is TGCAGCGTTGAAAGGGGACAGGGCTACCTTAACTATGGCTACACCTTC. Translated: CSVERGQGYLNYGYTF.

Many counts were recorded for this clonotype. The chain employs TRBV24-1 and TRBJ1-2, with D tentatively TRBD1 (6 bases). Germline CDR1 is KGHDR and CDR2 is SFDVKD. The germline V and J ends were trimmed by 4 bases and 2 bases, with 13 bases remaining between them. The CDR3 has 15 residues. In DNA form, the CDR3 reads TGTGCCACCAGTGACCCCATGGACAGAAACTATGGCTACACCTTC. This gives the protein CATSDPMDRNYGYTF.

The chain has TRBV29-1 and TRBJ2-7; 7 bases match TRBD2. CDR3 length equals 12 residues. Germline V gene lookup returns CDR1 SQVTM and CDR2 ANQGSEA. After removal of 5 bases from V and 6 bases from J, the junction contained 7 bases not matched to a gene. CDR3 in amino acids: CSVLGLEGEQYF. The CDR3 coding sequence is TGCAGCGTTCTTGGACTAGAAGGCGAGCAGTACTTC.

The chain is built from TRBV7-6 and TRBJ1-2, with D unclear. CDR3 length equals 15 residues. V lost 0 bases and J 14 bases, leaving 22 bases between the germline ends. The germline V gene encodes CDR1 SGHVS and CDR2 FNYEAQ. The CDR3 sequence: CASSLALGGPGALTF. The CDR3 DNA reads as TGTGCCAGCAGCTTAGCGTTAGGTGGACCAGGTGCCTTAACCTTC.

The chain uses TRBV10-3 and TRBJ2-4, with D hard to call. CDR3 length: 15 residues. In germline, CDR1 is ENHRY, CDR2 SYGVKD. V was clipped by 0 bases and J by 0 bases, with 6 bases between them. In DNA form, the CDR3 reads TGTGCCATCAGTGAGTCCTGGATAGCCAAAAACATTCAGTACTTC. It codes for CAISESWIAKNIQYF.